This entry describes one T cell receptor beta chain. These data originate in a study of shared clonotypes between healthy human individuals. Germline values: CDR1 KGHSH, CDR2 LQKENI. CDR3 length: 14 amino acids. V lost 0 bases and J lost 4; bases outside the gene matches: 1. Libraries were prepared by immunoSEQ multiplex PCR; TCRdb keeps only in-frame clonotypes and omits some of them. The sample has 950,000 to 1,100,000 clones, approximately 76% seen once. The rearrangement uses TRBV18 and TRBJ2-5; TRBD2 aligns across 8 bases. The sequenced sample consisted of memory CD4+ T cells sorted from blood. As for subset: CD45RA-negative fraction. This sequence originates from a man aged 18 to 30 in good health. CDR3 residues: CASSPPREGETQYF. In DNA, the CDR3 is TGTGCCAGCTCACCACCCCGGGAGGGAGAGACCCAGTACTTC.